This T cell receptor beta chain emerged from a study of monozygotic twins with inflammatory bowel disease. Overall study findings and caveats: IBD patients displayed reduced TCRbeta diversity (inverse Simpson) when set against healthy co-twins.

A word on this clonotype: Its antigen is not identified.

TCRdb reprocessed the 5' RACE reads, keeping one entry per CDR3 protein, no DNA. The sample table includes about 350,000 distinct CDR3 sequences. This CDR3 contains 17 residues. Germline V gene data show CDR1 as SGHKS and CDR2 as YYEKEE (reference sequence). The sequencing sample was made of blood. The chain links TRBV5-5 to TRBJ2-7; TCRdb's D call, TRBD1, is unchecked because there is no DNA. The receptor was isolated from a human donor with ulcerative colitis or Crohn's disease, or a healthy co-twin of an affected twin (not recorded which). CDR3: CASQILLGGAFAYEQYF. Combining the CDR3 with reference TRBV5-5 and TRBJ2-7 gives the whole variable domain DAGVTQSPTHLIKTRGQQVTLRCSPISGHKSVSWYQQVLGQGPQFIFQYYEKEERGRGNFPDRFSARQFPNYSSELNVNALLLGDSALYLCASQILLGGAFAYEQYFGPGTRLTVT.